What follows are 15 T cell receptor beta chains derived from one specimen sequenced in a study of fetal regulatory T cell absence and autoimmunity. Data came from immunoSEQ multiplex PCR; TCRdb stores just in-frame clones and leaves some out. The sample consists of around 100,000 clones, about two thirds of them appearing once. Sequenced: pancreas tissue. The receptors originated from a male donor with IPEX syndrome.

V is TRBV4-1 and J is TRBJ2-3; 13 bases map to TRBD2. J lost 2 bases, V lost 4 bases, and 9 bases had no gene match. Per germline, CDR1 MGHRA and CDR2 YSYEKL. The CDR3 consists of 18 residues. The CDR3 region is CASSRSRLAGGPTDTQYF. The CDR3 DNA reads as TGCGCCAGCAGCCGAAGCCGACTAGCGGGAGGTCCCACAGATACGCAGTATTTT.

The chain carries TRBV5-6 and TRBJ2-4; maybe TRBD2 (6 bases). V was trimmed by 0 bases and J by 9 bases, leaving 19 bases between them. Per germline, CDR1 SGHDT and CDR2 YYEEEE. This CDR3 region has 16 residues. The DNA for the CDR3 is TGTGCCAGCAGCTTGGGGTTCGCTAGCGTATGGAGCATTCAGTACTTC. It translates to CASSLGFASVWSIQYF.

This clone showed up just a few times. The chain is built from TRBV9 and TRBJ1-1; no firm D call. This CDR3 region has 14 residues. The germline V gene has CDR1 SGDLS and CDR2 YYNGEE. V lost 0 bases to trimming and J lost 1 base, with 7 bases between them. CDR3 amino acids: CASSVVVQNTEAFF. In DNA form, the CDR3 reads TGTGCCAGCAGCGTAGTTGTCCAGAACACTGAAGCTTTCTTT.

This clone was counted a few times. The CDR3 nucleotides read TGTGCCAGCTCACCACCGGGAGCGCACTCCTACGAGCAGTACTTC. Its translation: CASSPPGAHSYEQYF. The V and J genes are TRBV18 and TRBJ2-7; possible D gene TRBD2, 5 bases. Germline CDR1 KGHSH, CDR2 LQKENI. V was pared by 0 bases and J by 0 bases, with 9 bases between. This CDR3 comprises 15 residues.

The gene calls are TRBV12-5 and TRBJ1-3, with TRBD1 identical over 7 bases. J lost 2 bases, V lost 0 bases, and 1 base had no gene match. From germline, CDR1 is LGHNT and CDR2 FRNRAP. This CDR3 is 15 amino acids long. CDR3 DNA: TGTGCTAGTGGTTTGGTCGGGACAGCTGGAAACACCATATATTTT. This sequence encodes CASGLVGTAGNTIYF. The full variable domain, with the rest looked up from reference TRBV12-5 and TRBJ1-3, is DARVTQTPRHKVTEMGQEVTMRCQPILGHNTVFWYRQTMMQGLELLAYFRNRAPLDDSGMPKDRFSAEMPDATLATLKIQPSEPRDSAVYFCASGLVGTAGNTIYFGEGSWLTVV.

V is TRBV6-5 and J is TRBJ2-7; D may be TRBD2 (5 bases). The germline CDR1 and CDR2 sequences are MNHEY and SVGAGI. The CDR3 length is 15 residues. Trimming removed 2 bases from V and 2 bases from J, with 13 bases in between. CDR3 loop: CASSYLYDGTYEQYF. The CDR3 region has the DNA TGTGCCAGCAGTTACCTATATGACGGGACCTACGAGCAGTACTTC.

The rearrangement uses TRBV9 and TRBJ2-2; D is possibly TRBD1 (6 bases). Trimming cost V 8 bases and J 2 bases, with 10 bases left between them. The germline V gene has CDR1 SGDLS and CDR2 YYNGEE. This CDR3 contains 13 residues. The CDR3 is CASQQGNTGELFF. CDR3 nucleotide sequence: TGTGCCAGTCAACAGGGTAACACCGGGGAGCTGTTTTTT. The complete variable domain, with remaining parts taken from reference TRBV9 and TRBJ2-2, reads DSGVTQTPKHLITATGQRVTLRCSPRSGDLSVYWYQQSLDQGLQFLIQYYNGEERAKGNILERFSAQQFPDLHSELNLSSLELGDSALYFCASQQGNTGELFFGEGSRLTVL.

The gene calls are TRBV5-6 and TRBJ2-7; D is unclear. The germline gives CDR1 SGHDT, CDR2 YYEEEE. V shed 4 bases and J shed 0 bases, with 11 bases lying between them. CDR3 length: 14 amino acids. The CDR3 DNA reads TGTGCCAGCAGCGCTAGAAGGAGCTCCTACGAGCAGTACTTC. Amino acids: CASSARRSSYEQYF.

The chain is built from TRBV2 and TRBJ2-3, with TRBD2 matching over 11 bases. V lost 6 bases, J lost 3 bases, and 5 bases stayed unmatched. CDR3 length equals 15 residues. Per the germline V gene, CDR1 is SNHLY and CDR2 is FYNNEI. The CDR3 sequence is CASSPGTSGTDTQYF. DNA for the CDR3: TGTGCCAGCAGCCCCGGGACTAGCGGTACAGATACGCAGTATTTT.

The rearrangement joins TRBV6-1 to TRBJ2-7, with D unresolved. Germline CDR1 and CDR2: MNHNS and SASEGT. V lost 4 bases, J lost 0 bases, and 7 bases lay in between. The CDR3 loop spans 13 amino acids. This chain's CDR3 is CASSALSSYEQYF. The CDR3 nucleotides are TGTGCCAGCAGTGCCTTATCCTCCTACGAGCAGTACTTC.

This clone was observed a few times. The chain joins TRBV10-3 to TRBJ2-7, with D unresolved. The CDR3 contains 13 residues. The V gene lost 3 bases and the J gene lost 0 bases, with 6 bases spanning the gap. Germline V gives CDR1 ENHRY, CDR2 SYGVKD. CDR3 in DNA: TGTGCCATCAGTGACAGGAGCTCCTACGAGCAGTACTTC. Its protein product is CAISDRSSYEQYF.

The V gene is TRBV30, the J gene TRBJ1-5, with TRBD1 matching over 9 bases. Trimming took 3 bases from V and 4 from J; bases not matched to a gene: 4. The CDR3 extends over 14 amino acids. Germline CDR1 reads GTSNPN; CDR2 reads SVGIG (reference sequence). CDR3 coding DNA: TGTGCCTGGAGCGGGGGACAGGGTAATCAGCCCCAGCATTTT. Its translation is CAWSGGQGNQPQHF.

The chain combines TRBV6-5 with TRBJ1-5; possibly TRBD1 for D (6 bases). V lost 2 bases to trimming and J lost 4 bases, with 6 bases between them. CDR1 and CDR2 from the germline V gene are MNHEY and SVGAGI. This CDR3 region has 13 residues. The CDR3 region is CASSYGTNQPQHF. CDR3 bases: TGTGCCAGCAGTTACGGGACAAATCAGCCCCAGCATTTT.

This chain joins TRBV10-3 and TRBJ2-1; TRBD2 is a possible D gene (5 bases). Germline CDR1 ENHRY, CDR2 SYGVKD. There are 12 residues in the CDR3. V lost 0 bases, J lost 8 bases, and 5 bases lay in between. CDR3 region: CAISESGDEQFF. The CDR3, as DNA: TGTGCCATCAGTGAGTCCGGGGATGAGCAGTTCTTC.

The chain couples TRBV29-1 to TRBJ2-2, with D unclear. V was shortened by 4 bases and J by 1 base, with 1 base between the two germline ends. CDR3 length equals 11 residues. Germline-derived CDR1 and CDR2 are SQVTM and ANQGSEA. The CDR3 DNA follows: TGCAGCGTTGGGAACACCGGGGAGCTGTTTTTT. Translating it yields CSVGNTGELFF.